This entry lists 11 T cell receptor beta chains sequenced from one sample in a study of cytomegalovirus exposure and HLA in healthy donors. Vbeta (60) and Jbeta (13) primers were used in the PCR. Clones were sequenced by immunoSEQ multiplex PCR, and TCRdb holds only the in-frame ones, with some missing. The data hold over 150,000 clones, with 65% to 85% observed a single time. The sequencing input was PBMCs. The receptors were sampled from a man in his sixties in good health and CMV-seronegative.

This rearrangement joins TRBV10-3 to TRBJ1-4; 10 bases are a match to TRBD1. Per germline, CDR1 ENHRY and CDR2 SYGVKD. After removal of 10 bases from V and 5 bases from J, the junction contained 4 bases not matched to a gene. The CDR3 spans 13 residues. In DNA form, the CDR3 reads TGTGCCACCGGACAGGGGGTAAATGAAAAACTGTTTTTT. Its protein is CATGQGVNEKLFF.

As DNA, the CDR3 is TGCAGCGTTGAAGATCCCAAGCTAACGAATGGCTACACCTTC. Translated: CSVEDPKLTNGYTF. This rearrangement joins TRBV29-1 to TRBJ1-2; the D is unclear. The germline V gene encodes CDR1 SQVTM and CDR2 ANQGSEA. The V end was cut by 0 bases, the J end by 6 bases, with 14 bases between. The CDR3 loop spans 14 amino acids. Based on the CDR3 plus reference TRBV29-1 and TRBJ1-2, the full variable domain is SAVISQKPSRDICQRGTSLTIQCQVDSQVTMMFWYRQQPGQSLTLIATANQGSEATYESGFVIDKFPISRPNLTFSTLTVSNMSPEDSSIYLCSVEDPKLTNGYTFGSGTRLTVV.

V gene TRBV11-3 combines with J gene TRBJ2-5; 12 bases fit TRBD2. Matching the DNA end better, TRBJ2-7 makes the J call doubtful. The CDR3 has 15 residues. Germline V gives CDR1 SGHNT, CDR2 YENEEA. This chain's CDR3 is CASSQVTSGRSEQYF. CDR3 DNA sequence: TGTGCCAGCAGCCAAGTAACTAGCGGGAGGTCCGAGCAGTACTTC.

The chain employs TRBV30 and TRBJ1-5; the match to TRBD1 covers 7 bases. V dropped 1 base and J dropped 6; count of bases not matched to a gene: 3. The CDR3 contains 13 residues. From germline, CDR1 is GTSNPN and CDR2 SVGIG (reference sequence). CDR3 nucleotide sequence: TGTGCCTGGAGTGGACAGGGCGTTCAGCCCCAGCATTTT. Translated, it gives CAWSGQGVQPQHF.

In its sample, this clone was seen a few times. This rearrangement joins TRBV27 to TRBJ2-1; tentatively, D is TRBD2 (7 bases). Germline CDR1 MNHEY, CDR2 SMNVEV (reference sequence). There are 14 residues in the CDR3. The V and J ends lost 2 bases and 7 bases respectively, with 12 bases between them. The CDR3: CASSLAGDRNEQFF. The CDR3 region has the DNA TGTGCCAGCAGTTTAGCGGGAGACAGGAATGAGCAGTTCTTC.

The chain is built from TRBV4-2 and TRBJ2-2, with a weak D call TRBD1 (5 bases). V was shortened by 0 bases and J by 6 bases, with 11 bases between the two germline ends. Germline CDR1 is LGHNA and CDR2 is YNFKEQ. This CDR3 has 15 amino acids. The chain's CDR3 is CASSQEGQLAGELFF. The CDR3 region has the DNA TGTGCCAGCAGCCAAGAGGGGCAGCTCGCCGGGGAGCTGTTTTTT.

This clone was observed a handful of times. In DNA form, the CDR3 reads TGTGCCAGCTGGGCCAAAGCAGGGATGGGTGAAGCTTTCTTT. It translates to CASWAKAGMGEAFF. The V gene is TRBV28, the J gene TRBJ1-1, with a possible D match to TRBD1 (5 bases). The CDR3 runs to 14 residues. The V gene's germline CDR1 is MDHEN and CDR2 SYDVKM. V lost 8 bases, J lost 7 bases, and 20 bases lay in between.

The chain employs TRBV6-4 and TRBJ1-6; 9 bases align to TRBD1. Germline V gene data show CDR1 as MRHNA and CDR2 as SNTAGT. The trim removed 6 bases at V and 5 bases at J, leaving 5 bases unmatched. This CDR3 has 15 amino acids. In nucleotides, the CDR3 is TGTGCCAGCAGCGTTGACAGGGGGGATAATTCACCCCTCCACTTT. It specifies CASSVDRGDNSPLHF.

Note on this clone: The same CDR3 arises from other DNA sequences in this sample as well. The chain is built from TRBV7-9 and TRBJ2-7; TRBD1 matches 9 bases. Germline V gene data show CDR1 as SEHNR and CDR2 as FQNEAQ (reference sequence). V shed 0 bases and J 3 bases; nucleotides not matched to a gene: 0. The CDR3 totals 14 residues. CDR3 nucleotides: TGTGCCAGCAGCTTAGCGGGACAGGGCTACGAGCAGTACTTC. It specifies CASSLAGQGYEQYF. Using reference TRBV7-9 and TRBJ2-7 for the parts outside the CDR3, the full variable domain is DTGVSQNPRHKITKRGQNVTFRCDPISEHNRLYWYRQTLGQGPEFLTYFQNEAQLEKSRLLSDRFSAERPKGSFSTLEIQRTEQGDSAMYLCASSLAGQGYEQYFGPGTRLTVT.

The chain couples TRBV5-1 to TRBJ1-1; maybe TRBD1 (6 bases). V lost 1 base and J lost 5, with 12 bases in between. In germline, CDR1 is SGHRS, CDR2 YFSETQ. This CDR3 has 14 residues. The CDR3 loop reads CASSLLGRGTEAFF. The CDR3 DNA follows: TGCGCCAGCAGCTTGTTGGGGAGGGGGACTGAAGCTTTCTTT.

The chain has TRBV30 and TRBJ1-5; TRBD1 is a possible D gene (5 bases). CDR3 length: 15 residues. Trimming took 0 bases from V and 3 from J, leaving 12 bases between them. CDR1 and CDR2 (germline): GTSNPN, SVGIG (reference sequence). The CDR3 spells CAWSVLDSLNQPQHF. The CDR3 nucleotides read TGTGCCTGGAGTGTACTTGACAGTCTCAATCAGCCCCAGCATTTT.